Below, 28 T cell receptor beta chains from the same sample are listed, as sequenced in a study of identifying expanded T cells in peripheral blood. Clones were read by immunoSEQ multiplex PCR, and TCRdb kept only the in-frame ones, dropping some. The table records approximately 58,000 clones, under 85% of them present only once. The sample consisted of blood. Receptor source: a person aged 18 to 69 in good health.

DNA for the CDR3: TGTGCCAGCAGTTCCGTTCAGGGCGCTGAAGCTTTCTTT. Translating gives CASSSVQGAEAFF. The chain employs TRBV27 and TRBJ1-1, with D perhaps TRBD1 (5 bases). The ends were cut back, 4 bases at V and 6 bases at J, with 12 bases in the middle. CDR3 length equals 13 residues. CDR1 and CDR2 from the germline V gene are MNHEY and SMNVEV (reference sequence).

The rearrangement joins TRBV19 to TRBJ1-3; D call uncertain. The CDR3 sequence is 14 residues long. The germline V gene has CDR1 LNHDA and CDR2 SQIVND (reference sequence). V was pared by 7 bases and J by 0 bases, with 10 bases between. The CDR3 DNA is TGTGCCAGTACCTTCGACAACTCTGGAAACACCATATATTTT. Translating gives CASTFDNSGNTIYF. Filled out from reference TRBV19 and TRBJ1-3, the complete variable domain reads DGGITQSPKYLFRKEGQNVTLSCEQNLNHDAMYWYRQDPGQGLRLIYYSQIVNDFQKGDIAEGYSVSREKKESFPLTVTSAQKNPTAFYLCASTFDNSGNTIYFGEGSWLTVV.

This chain joins TRBV30 and TRBJ2-5; perhaps TRBD2 as D (7 bases). Germline values: CDR1 GTSNPN, CDR2 SVGIG (reference sequence). Trimming removed 3 bases at V and 3 bases at J, with 11 bases between. The CDR3 loop spans 13 amino acids. The CDR3 coding sequence is TGTGCCTGGAGCAGAGGGGGGGAAGAGACCCAGTACTTC. Amino acids: CAWSRGGEETQYF.

This clone appeared a single time. The chain has TRBV25-1 and TRBJ1-1, with D perhaps matching TRBD1 (5 bases). Per the germline V gene, CDR1 is MGHDK and CDR2 is SYGVNS. V shed 4 bases and J shed 11 bases, with 17 bases lying between them. CDR3 length: 13 residues. Written as DNA, the CDR3 is TGTGCCAGCAGTGGAGGGGCGGCGAGTCGCGCTTTCTTT. Residues: CASSGGAASRAFF.

The chain carries TRBV9 and TRBJ2-2; D is possibly TRBD2 (6 bases). Trimming took 0 bases from V and 0 from J, leaving 15 bases between them. The CDR3 is 18 amino acids. In germline, CDR1 is SGDLS, CDR2 YYNGEE. The CDR3 sequence is CASSVDEVRLANTGELFF. The CDR3 DNA reads TGTGCCAGCAGCGTAGATGAGGTCCGACTAGCGAACACCGGGGAGCTGTTTTTT. The full variable domain, completed using reference TRBV9 and TRBJ2-2, is DSGVTQTPKHLITATGQRVTLRCSPRSGDLSVYWYQQSLDQGLQFLIQYYNGEERAKGNILERFSAQQFPDLHSELNLSSLELGDSALYFCASSVDEVRLANTGELFFGEGSRLTVL.

V is TRBV5-1 and J is TRBJ1-5, with D perhaps TRBD1 (6 bases). V lost 4 bases to trimming and J lost 5 bases, with 10 bases between them. CDR1 is SGHRS and CDR2 is YFSETQ in the germline V gene. The CDR3 runs 13 residues. CDR3 amino acids: CASSLDSHQPQHF. In DNA form, the CDR3 reads TGCGCCAGCAGCCTGGACAGCCATCAGCCCCAGCATTTT.

This chain connects TRBV21-1 to TRBJ2-7. TRBV21-1 is a listed pseudogene. CDR3 size: 13 residues. DNA for the CDR3: TGTGCCAGCCTACTTGGACGTCTCTACGAGCAGTACGTC. It yields the protein CASLLGRLYEQYV.

The V and J genes are TRBV30 and TRBJ1-5; D gene unclear. CDR3 size: 15 residues. The V gene's germline CDR1 is GTSNPN and CDR2 SVGIG (reference sequence). V was pared by 1 base and J by 1 base, with 11 bases between. DNA of the CDR3: TGTGCCTGGAGTGCTGGGTCTCGGAGCAATCAGCCCCAGCATTTT. Protein sequence: CAWSAGSRSNQPQHF.

The rearrangement joins TRBV6-1 to TRBJ2-3; 9 positions match TRBD2. This CDR3 has 15 amino acids. The germline V gene encodes CDR1 MNHNS and CDR2 SASEGT. V was pared by 7 bases and J by 4 bases, with 9 bases of the junction left unmatched. The CDR3 loop reads CASIQRRGGPDTQYF. DNA for the CDR3: TGTGCCAGCATCCAGAGGCGGGGGGGCCCAGATACGCAGTATTTT.

The chain combines TRBV15 with TRBJ2-5; D may be TRBD2 (6 bases). Germline lookup yields CDR1 LNHNV and CDR2 YYDKDF (reference sequence). The CDR3 is 14 amino acids. V shed 0 bases and J shed 5 bases, with 10 bases lying between them. CDR3 region: CATSRDYGGETQYF. For the CDR3, the DNA is TGTGCCACCAGCAGAGATTACGGGGGTGAGACCCAGTACTTC.

The chain couples TRBV5-1 to TRBJ2-7; no reliable D call. CDR3 length: 14 residues. Trimming shortened V by 4 bases and J by 1 base, and 12 bases separated the two germline ends. Per the germline V gene, CDR1 is SGHRS and CDR2 is YFSETQ. CDR3 sequence reads: CASSPASGSYEQYF. The CDR3 DNA follows: TGCGCCAGCAGCCCAGCCTCTGGTTCCTACGAGCAGTACTTC.

This chain links TRBV18 with TRBJ2-1, with 8 bases lining up with TRBD2. The V gene's germline CDR1 is KGHSH and CDR2 LQKENI. The CDR3 spans 13 residues. The trim removed 3 bases at V and 9 bases at J, leaving 4 bases unmatched. The CDR3 loop is CASSPGLVGEQFF. In nucleotides, the CDR3 is TGTGCCAGCTCACCGGGACTAGTAGGTGAGCAGTTCTTC.

The chain is built from TRBV9 and TRBJ2-5; D might be TRBD1 or TRBD2, each matching 6 bases. Germline V gives CDR1 SGDLS, CDR2 YYNGEE. V lost 3 bases and J 4 bases, leaving 13 bases between the germline ends. This CDR3 is 14 amino acids long. The CDR3 nucleotides are TGTGCCAGCAGCGCCCGGAGGGGGAGAGAGACCCAGTACTTC. The encoded protein is CASSARRGRETQYF.

This clone has a single count. The chain couples TRBV5-1 to TRBJ1-1, with D possibly matching TRBD1 (5 bases). Per the germline V gene, CDR1 is SGHRS and CDR2 is YFSETQ. Trimming left V 4 bases short and J 0 bases short, with 13 bases between. CDR3 length equals 15 residues. In DNA form, the CDR3 reads TGCGCCAGCAGCGCAAACGGGGGGATGAACACTGAAGCTTTCTTT. Translated: CASSANGGMNTEAFF.

This clone came up a few times. CDR3 amino acids: CASSLRGSGETNTGELFF. CDR3 sequence (DNA): TGTGCCAGCAGCTTAAGGGGCAGCGGAGAAACGAACACCGGGGAGCTGTTTTTT. The genes are TRBV7-9 and TRBJ2-2; the D call may be TRBD1 or TRBD2 (5 bases each). CDR3 length: 18 amino acids. Germline values: CDR1 SEHNR, CDR2 FQNEAQ (reference sequence). Trimming stripped 2 bases from V and 0 bases from J, with 16 bases between.

J is TRBJ2-2 and V is TRBV6-6; 9 nucleotides align to TRBD1. This CDR3 comprises 16 residues. Germline V gene sequence: CDR1 MNHNY, CDR2 SVGAGI (reference sequence). V gave up 5 bases and J gave up 1 base; unmatched junction bases: 5. In DNA form, the CDR3 reads TGTGCCAGCAGTCCGAACAGGGGGCAGAACACCGGGGAGCTGTTTTTT. Translation gives CASSPNRGQNTGELFF.

V usage is TRBV11-2 and J usage is TRBJ2-7; unclear D gene. The CDR3 spans 14 residues. Trimming stripped 1 base from V and 0 bases from J, with 7 bases between. The germline gives CDR1 SGHAT, CDR2 FQNNGV. CDR3 region: CASSLGHSSYEQYF. The CDR3 nucleotides are TGTGCCAGCAGCTTAGGGCATTCCTCCTACGAGCAGTACTTC.

This clone occurred once. Other DNA sequences in the sample encode the same CDR3. This chain connects TRBV7-6 to TRBJ2-5; D possibly corresponds to TRBD2 (5 bases). Between the trimmed V and J ends, which lost 1 base and 2 bases, there was a span of 11 bases. The CDR3 is 15 residues long. The germline gives CDR1 SGHVS, CDR2 FNYEAQ. The DNA for the CDR3 is TGTGCCAGCAGCTTAGGTGGCGGGCCACAAGAGACCCAGTACTTC. Its protein product is CASSLGGGPQETQYF.

The V gene is TRBV7-9, the J gene TRBJ1-4; 9 nucleotides match TRBD1. Trimming at V came to 4 bases and at J to 5 bases, leaving 5 bases not matched to a gene. The germline gives CDR1 SEHNR, CDR2 FQNEAQ (reference sequence). The CDR3 covers 15 residues. CDR3 in DNA: TGTGCCAGCAGCTCCGATGGGACAGGGAATGAAAAACTGTTTTTT. This codes for CASSSDGTGNEKLFF.

The genes are TRBV11-3 and TRBJ2-7; 9 nucleotides line up with TRBD2. J was trimmed by 2 bases and V by 3 bases; bases with no gene match: 5. Germline V lookup: CDR1 SGHNT, CDR2 YENEEA. The CDR3 totals 15 residues. CDR3 region: CASSFRASGTYEQYF. Written as DNA, the CDR3 is TGTGCCAGCAGCTTTCGGGCTAGCGGGACCTACGAGCAGTACTTC.

The genes are TRBV19 and TRBJ2-7; tentatively, D is TRBD2 (6 bases). V was cut by 2 bases and J by 3 bases, with 14 bases left in between. CDR1 and CDR2 (germline): LNHDA, SQIVND (reference sequence). The CDR3 totals 15 residues. CDR3 coding DNA: TGTGCCAGTAGTATACTCGCGGGATCCGTCTACGAGCAGTACTTC. Protein product: CASSILAGSVYEQYF.

This clone was counted only a few times. The chain couples TRBV19 to TRBJ2-5, with 8 bases matching TRBD1. CDR3 length: 14 amino acids. The germline gives CDR1 LNHDA, CDR2 SQIVND (reference sequence). J was trimmed by 5 bases and V by 3 bases; bases with no gene match: 5. The CDR3 loop reads CASSIGRGRETQYF. The CDR3 region has the DNA TGTGCCAGTAGTATCGGCAGGGGGCGGGAGACCCAGTACTTC.

V and J are TRBV6-5 and TRBJ1-1, with D perhaps matching TRBD1 (5 bases). Germline CDR1 is MNHEY and CDR2 is SVGAGI. The length of the CDR3 is 12 residues. Between the trimmed V and J ends, which lost 10 bases and 3 bases, there was a span of 12 bases. As DNA, the CDR3 is TGTGCCACCCAGGAAGGGGACACTGAAGCTTTCTTT. It encodes CATQEGDTEAFF.

CDR3 DNA sequence: TGTGCCAGCAGCTTGAGGCCGGGACAGAACTATGGCTACACCTTC. It translates to CASSLRPGQNYGYTF. This chain uses TRBV7-3 with TRBJ1-2, with 7 bases matching TRBD1. This CDR3 comprises 15 residues. CDR1 and CDR2 (germline): SGHTA, FQGTGA. V trimming: 3 bases; J trimming: 2 bases; junction bases outside the gene matches: 6.

The rearrangement links TRBV7-9 to TRBJ2-1; 8 nucleotides match TRBD2. CDR1 SEHNR and CDR2 FQNEAQ come from the germline V gene (reference sequence). Losses at the gene ends were 4 bases for V and 5 bases for J; bases not matched to a gene: 7. The CDR3 runs 15 residues. The CDR3 here is CASSYLSGRDNEQFF. The CDR3 nucleotides are TGTGCCAGCAGCTACCTAAGCGGGAGAGACAATGAGCAGTTCTTC.

The chain links TRBV7-9 to TRBJ1-1, with 10 bases lining up with TRBD1. V shed 3 bases, J shed 3 bases, and the junction held 4 bases outside the gene matches. The CDR3 runs 15 residues. Germline CDR1 reads SEHNR; CDR2 reads FQNEAQ (reference sequence). CDR3 sequence: CASSFLTGGYTEAFF. CDR3 DNA sequence: TGTGCCAGCAGCTTCCTGACAGGGGGCTACACTGAAGCTTTCTTT.

The chain employs TRBV7-9 and TRBJ2-3; 8 bases are a match to TRBD2. This CDR3 region has 16 residues. Germline V CDR1 and CDR2: SEHNR, FQNEAQ (reference sequence). Germline trimming cut 2 bases from V and 6 bases from J; bases unmatched to any gene: 10. CDR3 DNA sequence: TGTGCCAGCAGCTTATCGGCTAGCGGGCGCTACGATACGCAGTATTTT. Protein product: CASSLSASGRYDTQYF.

This clone was seen only a few times. The genes are TRBV6-4 and TRBJ2-3; no reliable D call. CDR1 is MRHNA and CDR2 is SNTAGT in the germline V gene. Trimming stripped 2 bases from V and 1 base from J, with 10 bases between. The CDR3 runs 15 residues. Here the CDR3 reads CASSDRAGGTDTQYF. In nucleotides, the CDR3 is TGTGCCAGCAGTGACCGGGCAGGTGGCACAGATACGCAGTATTTT.